The clone carrying this TCR beta chain occurred a few times. This record belongs to a study of shared clonotypes between healthy human individuals. CDR3 length: 15 residues. CDR1 and CDR2 (germline): MGHRA, YSYEKL. With 1 base removed from V and 7 bases from J, the gap between germline ends came to 14 bases. Per the original data handling: From ImmunoSEQ came sequences covering only the junction and carrying no quality scores, so filtering differed. Profiling relied on immunoSEQ multiplex PCR, and the TCRdb table lists in-frame clones only, not all of them. Clone size and V and J calls were adopted from that table, with D and trimming inferred from the DNA. The repertoire holds over a million clones, with more than 75% as singletons.

The receptor's source is a man younger than 35 in good health. Some clones in this sample may be carry-over from other donors' samples. The V gene is TRBV4-1, the J gene TRBJ1-5, with D possibly being TRBD1 (6 bases). Sequenced input: memory CD4+ T cells from PBMCs. Subset specified: CD45RA-negative fraction. The CDR3 here is CASSQGQGLIQPQHF. The CDR3 bases are TGCGCCAGCAGCCAAGGTCAGGGGCTGATCCAGCCCCAGCATTTT.